This T cell receptor beta chain was sequenced in a study of response to subunit inactivated influenza vaccine (dated by TCRdb to about 2018). General notes on the study: To follow how T cells responded to a trivalent subunit inactivated influenza vaccine, the researchers relied on deep quantitative profiling of the T cell receptor repertoire. Results the study describes overall, beyond this receptor: The authors suggested that each seasonal influenza vaccination may recruit only a limited number of new T cells.

Library creation used RT-PCR. Sequencing was performed on an Illumina HiSeq 2500. The public sequencing data were trimmed at Q25 with fastp and processed into clonotypes with MiXCR by TCRdb, which kept only in-frame beta chains. Every CDR3 protein is listed once, alongside the most common genes and DNA of its rows. Within this sample are more than 550,000 distinct CDR3 sequences, with about 11% of them counted one time only. Roughly a tenth of the sample belongs to the ten largest clones. At least ten counts were recorded for this clonotype. The specificity of this receptor is unknown. Per-base qualities were not stored, and no clone one base away is much larger. The germline V gene specifies SGHRS as CDR1 and YFSETQ as CDR2. Measured from the cysteine to the phenylalanine, the CDR3 is 14 residues long. Kept here is only the CDR3 DNA, which spans 42 bases and is read in frame from base 1. Trimming costs V 2 bases and J 7 bases, and their ends lie 10 bases apart.

The sample was PBMCs from blood, taken on the day of vaccination. This clonotype was sampled from a middle-aged man who received an inactivated influenza vaccine. Donor details come from another sample of the same person, matched by shared clones. The chain uses TRBV5-1 and TRBJ1-6; no confident D gene assignment can be made. The bases read TGCGCCAGCAGCTTTACCGGGAGAAATTCACCCCTCCACTTT. The resulting protein is CASSFTGRNSPLHF.